The next 23 T cell receptor beta chains were all read from a single sample in a study of blood T cell repertoires in COVID-19. Data came from immunoSEQ multiplex PCR; TCRdb stores just in-frame clones and leaves some out. The data contain 200,000 to 300,000 clones, roughly 88% of them singletons. Sequences were obtained from peripheral blood. The receptors shown here come from a man aged 40-49 years with acute or convalescent COVID-19.

The chain carries TRBV5-6 and TRBJ1-4; D is uncertain. The germline V gene has CDR1 SGHDT and CDR2 YYEEEE. CDR3 length: 16 amino acids. The V gene lost 1 base and the J gene lost 2 bases, with 12 bases spanning the gap. As DNA, the CDR3 is TGTGCCAGCAGCTTGCTTCAGGTTAGGACTAATGAAAAACTGTTTTTT. Amino acid sequence: CASSLLQVRTNEKLFF.

The CDR3 protein is CASNRLAGVRGTGELFF. CDR3 bases: TGTGCCAGCAACCGACTAGCGGGAGTAAGGGGCACCGGGGAGCTGTTTTTT. The V gene is TRBV7-2, the J gene TRBJ2-2, with TRBD2 matching 12 bases. This CDR3 is built from 17 residues. J gave up 4 bases and V 7 bases, and 10 bases lay outside the gene matches. In germline, CDR1 is SGHTA, CDR2 FQGNSA.

J is TRBJ1-1 and V is TRBV11-1; D uncertain. Per the germline V gene, CDR1 is SGHAT and CDR2 is FQDESV (reference sequence). The CDR3 is 14 residues long. Trimming stripped 3 bases from V and 5 bases from J, with 13 bases between. The chain's CDR3 is CASSFGPRNTEAFF. CDR3 DNA sequence: TGTGCCAGCAGCTTTGGGCCCCGAAATACTGAAGCTTTCTTT.

The chain joins TRBV7-8 to TRBJ2-5, with D possibly matching TRBD2 (5 bases). The V gene lost 3 bases and the J gene lost 2 bases, with 7 bases spanning the gap. The CDR3 sequence is 13 residues long. Germline V lookup: CDR1 SGHVS, CDR2 FQNEAQ. The CDR3 nucleotides are TGTGCCAGCAGCTTTCCGGGGCAAGAGACCCAGTACTTC. Translated, it gives CASSFPGQETQYF.

The chain links TRBV6-2 or TRBV6-3 to TRBJ2-7, with TRBD1 as a possible D gene (6 bases). This CDR3 has 14 residues. From germline, CDR1 is MNHEY and CDR2 SVGEGT. V gave up 4 bases and J gave up 3 bases, with 13 bases separating them. The CDR3 reads CASSSMTGDYEQYF. DNA of the CDR3: TGTGCCAGCAGTTCCATGACAGGTGACTACGAGCAGTACTTC.

This chain connects TRBV28 to TRBJ1-3; D is unresolved. Trimming left V 5 bases short and J 3 bases short, with 17 bases between. In germline, CDR1 is MDHEN, CDR2 SYDVKM. The CDR3 runs to 16 residues. In DNA form, the CDR3 reads TGTGCCAGCAGTCCTCTCGGACTGACCCTTGGAAACACCATATATTTT. Translating gives CASSPLGLTLGNTIYF.

The chain couples TRBV19 to TRBJ1-2; 7 bases match TRBD1. The junction had 8 bases not matched to a gene; V was cut back by 4 bases and J by 0 bases. There are 16 residues in the CDR3. The germline V gene has CDR1 LNHDA and CDR2 SQIVND (reference sequence). The CDR3 loop is CASSNLTGPANYGYTF. The CDR3 coding sequence is TGTGCCAGTAGTAATCTGACAGGGCCTGCTAACTATGGCTACACCTTC.

The V gene is TRBV19, the J gene TRBJ1-1, with D hard to call. CDR1 is LNHDA and CDR2 is SQIVND in the germline V gene (reference sequence). V lost 4 bases and J 5 bases, leaving 11 bases between the germline ends. CDR3 length: 13 residues. This chain's CDR3 is CASSTQTGTEAFF. Here the CDR3 DNA reads TGTGCCAGTAGTACCCAGACTGGGACTGAAGCTTTCTTT.

The rearrangement uses TRBV7-9 and TRBJ1-2, with TRBD1 as a possible D gene (5 bases). Germline V gene lookup returns CDR1 SEHNR and CDR2 FQNEAQ (reference sequence). The CDR3 is 13 residues long. V was trimmed by 3 bases and J by 4 bases, leaving 9 bases between them. The CDR3 bases are TGTGCCAGCAGCTTCGACAGCAGCTATGGCTACACCTTC. Protein sequence: CASSFDSSYGYTF.

A few counts support this clone. This chain uses TRBV19 with TRBJ2-2; 8 bases are a match to TRBD1. Germline loops: CDR1 LNHDA, CDR2 SQIVND (reference sequence). The CDR3 totals 14 residues. Trimming at V came to 7 bases and at J to 3 bases, leaving 4 bases not matched to a gene. The CDR3 coding sequence is TGTGCCAGTACAGACAGGGGAGACACCGGGGAGCTGTTTTTT. Translated, it gives CASTDRGDTGELFF.

The J gene is TRBJ2-7, the V gene TRBV5-6; a weak D match, TRBD2 (6 bases). The ends were cut back, 4 bases at V and 4 bases at J, with 15 bases in the middle. CDR1 and CDR2 (germline): SGHDT, YYEEEE. The CDR3 extends over 14 amino acids. The CDR3 DNA is TGTGCCAGCAGCCTCAGGGACGGGACTTACGAGCAGTACTTC. This translates into CASSLRDGTYEQYF. The full variable domain, its missing parts supplied by reference TRBV5-6 and TRBJ2-7, is DAGVTQSPTHLIKTRGQQVTLRCSPKSGHDTVSWYQQALGQGPQFIFQYYEEEERQRGNFPDRFSGHQFPNYSSELNVNALLLGDSALYLCASSLRDGTYEQYFGPGTRLTVT.

The gene calls are TRBV2 and TRBJ2-2; TRBD1 might be the D (5 bases). Germline lookup yields CDR1 SNHLY and CDR2 FYNNEI. The CDR3 is made up of 14 amino acids. V was trimmed by 2 bases and J by 4 bases, leaving 8 bases between them. The CDR3 reads CASSEQGSTGELFF. Here the CDR3 DNA reads TGTGCCAGCAGTGAACAGGGTTCCACCGGGGAGCTGTTTTTT.

V and J are TRBV14 and TRBJ2-5; 14 bases are shared with TRBD2. Germline trimming cut 0 bases from V and 8 bases from J; bases unmatched to any gene: 5. The germline V gene has CDR1 SGHDN and CDR2 FVKESK. This CDR3 is 16 amino acids long. CDR3 sequence: CASSQEGLAGDSTQYF. The CDR3 DNA is TGTGCCAGCAGCCAAGAGGGACTAGCGGGAGACAGTACCCAGTACTTC. The whole variable domain, remainder taken from reference TRBV14 and TRBJ2-5, is EAGVTQFPSHSVIEKGQTVTLRCDPISGHDNLYWYRRVMGKEIKFLLHFVKESKQDESGMPNNRFLAERTGGTYSTLKVQPAELEDSGVYFCASSQEGLAGDSTQYFGPGTRLLVL.

The chain has TRBV19 and TRBJ1-4; D may be TRBD1 (6 bases). Germline V gives CDR1 LNHDA, CDR2 SQIVND (reference sequence). This CDR3 comprises 12 residues. V shed 5 bases and J shed 8 bases, with 9 bases lying between them. DNA of the CDR3: TGTGCCAGTAGTGTAAGGGGGGAAAAACTGTTTTTT. Its translation: CASSVRGEKLFF.

V is TRBV6-2 or TRBV6-3 and J is TRBJ2-7; D may be TRBD1 (6 bases). V lost 4 bases to trimming and J lost 6 bases, with 13 bases between them. This CDR3 contains 13 residues. Germline lookup yields CDR1 MNHEY and CDR2 SVGEGT. CDR3 in DNA: TGTGCCAGCAGTTCTTACAGGGAACTCGAGCAGTACTTC. Protein: CASSSYRELEQYF.

V gene TRBV6-2 or TRBV6-3 combines with J gene TRBJ2-1, with 9 positions matching TRBD1. The CDR3 is made up of 15 amino acids. Unmatched junction bases numbered 8, after V lost 2 bases and J lost 9 bases. In germline, CDR1 is MNHEY, CDR2 SVGEGT. CDR3 region: CASSYGGQGFGEQFF. CDR3 bases: TGTGCCAGCAGTTACGGGGGACAGGGTTTTGGTGAGCAGTTCTTC.

The chain employs TRBV10-3 and TRBJ2-3, with 13 bases identical to TRBD2. The CDR3 runs to 16 residues. Trimming at V came to 6 bases and at J to 3 bases, leaving 6 bases not matched to a gene. Germline CDR1 is ENHRY and CDR2 is SYGVKD. Here the CDR3 reads CAIRGTSGKATDTQYF. For the CDR3, the DNA is TGTGCCATCAGAGGGACTAGCGGGAAAGCAACAGATACGCAGTATTTT.

The chain couples TRBV3-1 (or the pseudogene TRBV3-2) to TRBJ2-3, with D possibly matching TRBD2 (5 bases). The CDR3 is 14 amino acids. V was clipped by 2 bases and J by 6 bases, with 12 bases between them. Germline-derived CDR1 and CDR2 are LGHDT and YNNKEL (reference sequence). For the CDR3, the DNA is TGTGCCAGCAGCCAAAATCTGGGAGTCGATACGCAGTATTTT. This translates into CASSQNLGVDTQYF.

This clone has only a few counts. The chain uses TRBV29-1 and TRBJ1-2; no firm D call. Trimming cost V 2 bases and J 5 bases, with 6 bases left between them. Germline CDR1 and CDR2: SQVTM and ANQGSEA. The CDR3 length is 11 residues. In DNA form, the CDR3 reads TGCAGCGTTGAATCGGGGTATGGCTACACCTTC. Translated: CSVESGYGYTF.

The chain employs TRBV24-1 and TRBJ2-1; 8 bases fit TRBD1. V gave up 4 bases and J gave up 6 bases; unmatched junction bases: 7. The CDR3 is made up of 15 amino acids. The germline V gene encodes CDR1 KGHDR and CDR2 SFDVKD. The CDR3 bases are TGTGCCACCAGTGACCCCGGACAGGGCGGCAATGAGCAGTTCTTC. Its protein product is CATSDPGQGGNEQFF.

The gene calls are TRBV7-9 and TRBJ2-1; D is uncertain. The germline V and J ends were trimmed by 2 bases and 8 bases, with 7 bases remaining between them. Looked up from germline, CDR1 is SEHNR and CDR2 is FQNEAQ (reference sequence). This CDR3 is 12 amino acids long. For the CDR3, the DNA is TGTGCCAGCAGCTTACTGTCCGATGAGCAGTTCTTC. This encodes CASSLLSDEQFF.

This clone has a single count. The rearrangement links TRBV3-1 (or the pseudogene TRBV3-2) to TRBJ1-1, with TRBD1 as a possible D gene (5 bases). The length of the CDR3 is 13 residues. Germline V gives CDR1 LGHDT, CDR2 YNNKEL (reference sequence). V shed 7 bases and J shed 5 bases, with 14 bases lying between them. The CDR3 protein is CASTRAGKTEAFF. CDR3 coding DNA: TGTGCCAGCACCCGGGCAGGGAAAACTGAAGCTTTCTTT.

A few counts support this clone. The V and J genes are TRBV30 and TRBJ1-5, with a possible D match to TRBD1 (5 bases). Trimming took 2 bases from V and 4 from J, leaving 12 bases between them. The CDR3 length is 14 residues. CDR1 is GTSNPN, CDR2 SVGIG, per germline (reference sequence). CDR3 nucleotide sequence: TGTGCCTGGAGTCCCTGGGGGGGAAATCAGCCCCAGCATTTT. Translated: CAWSPWGGNQPQHF.